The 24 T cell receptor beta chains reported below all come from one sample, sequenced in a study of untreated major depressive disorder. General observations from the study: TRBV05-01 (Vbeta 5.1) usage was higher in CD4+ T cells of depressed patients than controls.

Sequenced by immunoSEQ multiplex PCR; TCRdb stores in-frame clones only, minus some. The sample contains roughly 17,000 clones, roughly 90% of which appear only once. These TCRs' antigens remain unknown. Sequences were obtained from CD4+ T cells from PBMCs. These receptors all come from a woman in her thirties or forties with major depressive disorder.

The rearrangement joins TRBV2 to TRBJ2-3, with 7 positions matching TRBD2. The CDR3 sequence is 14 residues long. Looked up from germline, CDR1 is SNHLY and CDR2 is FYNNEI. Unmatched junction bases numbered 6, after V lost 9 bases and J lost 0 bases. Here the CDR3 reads CASRLAASTDTQYF. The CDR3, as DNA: TGTGCCAGTCGCCTAGCGGCCAGCACAGATACGCAGTATTTT.

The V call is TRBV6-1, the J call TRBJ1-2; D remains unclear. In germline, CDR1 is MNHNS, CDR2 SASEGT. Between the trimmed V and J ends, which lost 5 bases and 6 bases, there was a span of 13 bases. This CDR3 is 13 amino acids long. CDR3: CASSTGSANGYTF. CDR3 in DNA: TGTGCCAGCAGTACCGGGTCCGCCAATGGCTACACCTTC.

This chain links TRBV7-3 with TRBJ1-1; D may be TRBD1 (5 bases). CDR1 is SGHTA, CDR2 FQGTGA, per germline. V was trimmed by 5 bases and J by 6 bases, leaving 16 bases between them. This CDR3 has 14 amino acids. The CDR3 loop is CASSPQGRAAEAFF. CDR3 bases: TGTGCCAGCAGCCCCCAGGGTCGTGCGGCTGAAGCTTTCTTT. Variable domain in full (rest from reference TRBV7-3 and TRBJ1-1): GAGVSQTPSNKVTEKGKYVELRCDPISGHTALYWYRQSLGQGPEFLIYFQGTGAADDSGLPNDRFFAVRPEGSVSTLKIQRTERGDSAVYLCASSPQGRAAEAFFGQGTRLTVV.

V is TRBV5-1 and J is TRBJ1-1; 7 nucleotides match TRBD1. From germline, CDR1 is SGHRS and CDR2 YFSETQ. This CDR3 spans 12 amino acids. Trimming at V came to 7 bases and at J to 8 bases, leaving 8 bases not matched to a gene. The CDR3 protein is CASGETGREAFF. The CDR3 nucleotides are TGCGCCAGCGGAGAGACAGGGAGGGAAGCTTTCTTT. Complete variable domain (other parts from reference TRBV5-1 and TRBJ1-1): KAGVTQTPRYLIKTRGQQVTLSCSPISGHRSVSWYQQTPGQGLQFLFEYFSETQRNKGNFPGRFSGRQFSNSRSEMNVSTLELGDSALYLCASGETGREAFFGQGTRLTVV.

The CDR3 DNA reads TGCGCCAGCAGCCCGGACAGGGGGCGTCATGGCTACACCTTC. Amino acid sequence: CASSPDRGRHGYTF. The rearrangement uses TRBV5-1 and TRBJ1-2, with TRBD1 matching 11 bases. Trimming cost V 4 bases and J 6 bases; bases outside gene matches: 5. This CDR3 comprises 14 residues. Germline CDR1 and CDR2: SGHRS and YFSETQ.

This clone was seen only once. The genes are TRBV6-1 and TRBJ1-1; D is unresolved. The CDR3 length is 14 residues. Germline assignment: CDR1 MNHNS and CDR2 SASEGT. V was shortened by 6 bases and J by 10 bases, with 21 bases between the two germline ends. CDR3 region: CASRVTGPGGRAFF. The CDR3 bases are TGTGCCAGCAGGGTTACCGGGCCCGGAGGGCGAGCTTTCTTT.

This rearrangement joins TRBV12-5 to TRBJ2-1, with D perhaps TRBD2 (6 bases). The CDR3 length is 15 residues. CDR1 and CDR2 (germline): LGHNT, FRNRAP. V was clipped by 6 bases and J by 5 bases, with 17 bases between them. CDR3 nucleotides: TGTGCTAGTGGCTCGCGACTAGGGTTCGACAATGAGCAGTTCTTC. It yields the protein CASGSRLGFDNEQFF.

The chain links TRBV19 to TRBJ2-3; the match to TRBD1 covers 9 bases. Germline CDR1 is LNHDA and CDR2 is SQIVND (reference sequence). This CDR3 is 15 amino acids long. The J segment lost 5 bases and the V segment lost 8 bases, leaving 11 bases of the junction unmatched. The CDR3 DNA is TGTGCCAGTTCCGAACCGGGACAGGGTGGAGATACGCAGTATTTT. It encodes CASSEPGQGGDTQYF.

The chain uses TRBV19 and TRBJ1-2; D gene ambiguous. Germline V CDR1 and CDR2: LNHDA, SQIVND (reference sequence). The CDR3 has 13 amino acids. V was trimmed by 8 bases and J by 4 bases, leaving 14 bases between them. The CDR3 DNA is TGTGCCAGTCAGCCCTCTGCGGGCTATGGCTACACCTTC. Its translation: CASQPSAGYGYTF. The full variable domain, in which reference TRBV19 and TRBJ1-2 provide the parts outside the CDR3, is DGGITQSPKYLFRKEGQNVTLSCEQNLNHDAMYWYRQDPGQGLRLIYYSQIVNDFQKGDIAEGYSVSREKKESFPLTVTSAQKNPTAFYLCASQPSAGYGYTFGSGTRLTVV.

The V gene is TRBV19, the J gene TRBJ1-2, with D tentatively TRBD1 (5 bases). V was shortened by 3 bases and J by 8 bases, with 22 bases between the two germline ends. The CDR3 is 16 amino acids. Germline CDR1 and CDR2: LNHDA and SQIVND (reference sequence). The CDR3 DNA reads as TGTGCCAGTAGTATTGGTGAGGGGTGGCCCGGGGGGGGCTACACCTTC. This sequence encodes CASSIGEGWPGGGYTF.

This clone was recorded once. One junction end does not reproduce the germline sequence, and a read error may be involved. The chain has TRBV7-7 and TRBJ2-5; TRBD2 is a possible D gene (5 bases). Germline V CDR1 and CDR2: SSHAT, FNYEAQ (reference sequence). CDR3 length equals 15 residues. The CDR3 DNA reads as TGTGCTAGCAGCTTAGATCTTGGAGGTTCGGGGACCCAGTACTTC. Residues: CASSLDLGGSGTQYF.

CDR3 region: CASSIRTGRTEAFF. CDR3 sequence (DNA): TGTGCCAGTAGTATTAGGACAGGGAGGACTGAAGCTTTCTTT. The chain carries TRBV19 and TRBJ1-1, with 8 bases fitting TRBD1. Germline trimming cut 3 bases from V and 5 bases from J; bases unmatched to any gene: 5. The CDR3 contains 14 residues. Germline-derived CDR1 and CDR2 are LNHDA and SQIVND (reference sequence).

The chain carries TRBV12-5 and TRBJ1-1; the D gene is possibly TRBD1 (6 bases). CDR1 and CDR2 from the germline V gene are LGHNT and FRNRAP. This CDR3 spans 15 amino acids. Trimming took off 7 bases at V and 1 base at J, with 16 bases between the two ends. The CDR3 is CASASGVFRNTEAFF. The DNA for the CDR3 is TGTGCTAGTGCTTCAGGGGTTTTTAGGAACACTGAAGCTTTCTTT.

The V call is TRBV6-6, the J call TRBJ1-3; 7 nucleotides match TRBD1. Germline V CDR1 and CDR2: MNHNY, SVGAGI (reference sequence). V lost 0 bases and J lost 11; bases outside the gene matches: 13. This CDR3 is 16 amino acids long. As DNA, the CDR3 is TGTGCCAGCAGTTACTCGCTGCGGGACAGAGTAACCGCCATATATTTT. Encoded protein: CASSYSLRDRVTAIYF.

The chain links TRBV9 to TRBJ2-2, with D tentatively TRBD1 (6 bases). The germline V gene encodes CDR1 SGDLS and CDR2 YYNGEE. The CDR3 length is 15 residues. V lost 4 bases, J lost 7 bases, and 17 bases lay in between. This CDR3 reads CASSPTQGFSGELFF. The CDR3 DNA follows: TGTGCCAGCAGCCCCACACAGGGTTTTAGCGGGGAGCTGTTTTTT.

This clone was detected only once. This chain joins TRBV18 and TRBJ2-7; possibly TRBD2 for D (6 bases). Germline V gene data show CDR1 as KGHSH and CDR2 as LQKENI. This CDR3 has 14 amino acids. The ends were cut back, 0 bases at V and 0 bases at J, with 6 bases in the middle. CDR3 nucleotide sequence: TGTGCCAGCTCACCACCCGGGAGCTCCTACGAGCAGTACTTC. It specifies CASSPPGSSYEQYF.

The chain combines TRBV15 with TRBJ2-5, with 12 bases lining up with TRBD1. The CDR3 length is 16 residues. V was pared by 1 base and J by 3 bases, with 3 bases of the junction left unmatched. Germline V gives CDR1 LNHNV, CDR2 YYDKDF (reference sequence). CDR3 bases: TGTGCCACCAGCAGAGCCGGGACAGGGGGCAAAGAGACCCAGTACTTC. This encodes CATSRAGTGGKETQYF.

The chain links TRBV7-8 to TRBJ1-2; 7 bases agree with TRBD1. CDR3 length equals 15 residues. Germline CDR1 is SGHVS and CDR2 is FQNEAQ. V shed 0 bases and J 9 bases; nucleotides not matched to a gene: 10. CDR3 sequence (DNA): TGTGCCAGCAGCTTAGCCAGAGACAGGGTCTCGAGCTACACCTTC. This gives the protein CASSLARDRVSSYTF.

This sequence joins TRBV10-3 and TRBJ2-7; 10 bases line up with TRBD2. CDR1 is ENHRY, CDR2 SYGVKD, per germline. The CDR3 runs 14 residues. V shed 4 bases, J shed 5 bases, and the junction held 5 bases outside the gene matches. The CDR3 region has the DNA TGTGCCATCAGTGGTGGGGGGACTAGCGACGAGCAGTACTTC. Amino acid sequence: CAISGGGTSDEQYF.

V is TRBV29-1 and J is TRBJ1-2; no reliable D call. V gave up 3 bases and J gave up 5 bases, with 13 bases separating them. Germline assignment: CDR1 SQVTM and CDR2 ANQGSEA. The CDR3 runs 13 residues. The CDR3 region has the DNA TGCAGCGTTGAGAGGGAGCAGAGTTATGGCTACACCTTC. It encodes CSVEREQSYGYTF.

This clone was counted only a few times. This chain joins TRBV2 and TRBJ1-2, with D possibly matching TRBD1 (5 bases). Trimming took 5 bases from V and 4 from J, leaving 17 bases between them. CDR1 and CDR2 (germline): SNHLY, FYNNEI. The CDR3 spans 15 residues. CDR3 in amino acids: CASSSGQHQTYGYTF. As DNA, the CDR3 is TGTGCCAGCAGTTCAGGACAACATCAAACCTATGGCTACACCTTC. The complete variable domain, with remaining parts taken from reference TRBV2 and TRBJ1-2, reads EPEVTQTPSHQVTQMGQEVILRCVPISNHLYFYWYRQILGQKVEFLVSFYNNEISEKSEIFDDQFSVERPDGSNFTLKIRSTKLEDSAMYFCASSSGQHQTYGYTFGSGTRLTVV.

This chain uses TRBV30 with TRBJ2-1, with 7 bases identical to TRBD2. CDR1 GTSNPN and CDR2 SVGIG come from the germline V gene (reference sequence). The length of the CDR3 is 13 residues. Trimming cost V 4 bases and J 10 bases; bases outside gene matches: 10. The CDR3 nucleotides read TGTGCCTGGACCGGGACTACCTCCCTAGAGCAGTTCTTC. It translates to CAWTGTTSLEQFF. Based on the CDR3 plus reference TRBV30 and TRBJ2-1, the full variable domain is SQTIHQWPATLVQPVGSPLSLECTVEGTSNPNLYWYRQAAGRGLQLLFYSVGIGQISSEVPQNLSASRPQDRQFILSSKKLLLSDSGFYLCAWTGTTSLEQFFGPGTRLTVL.

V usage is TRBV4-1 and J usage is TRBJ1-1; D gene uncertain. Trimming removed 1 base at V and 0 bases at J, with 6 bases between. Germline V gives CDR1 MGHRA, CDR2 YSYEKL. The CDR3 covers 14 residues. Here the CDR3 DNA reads TGCGCCAGCAGCCAAGGAGCGATGAACACTGAAGCTTTCTTT. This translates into CASSQGAMNTEAFF.

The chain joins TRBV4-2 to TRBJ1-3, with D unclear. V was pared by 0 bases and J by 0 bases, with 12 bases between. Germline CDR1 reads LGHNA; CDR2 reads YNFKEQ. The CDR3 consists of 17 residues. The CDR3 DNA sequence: TGTGCCAGCAGCCAAGAGGTAATTCCGAGCTCTGGAAACACCATATATTTT. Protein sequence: CASSQEVIPSSGNTIYF.